The clone carrying this TCR beta chain has a count of ten or more. Its target is not known. This sample was included in a study of T cell repertoires in cytomegalovirus infection. Study context: CMV infection plus the matching HLA type was flagged by public TCR beta signatures. Study-level results: Cumulative frequency of public TCR beta families picked out carriers of CMV plus the relevant HLA. The ex vivo response showed dominance by HLA-C-restricted CMV-specific TCR beta clonotypes.

This CDR3 has 18 residues. Germline assignment: CDR1 SGHVS and CDR2 FNYEAQ. V was clipped by 2 bases and J by 3 bases, with 21 bases between them. TCRdb re-analysed the reads in MiXCR, keeping a single row per CDR3 protein. The sample lists around 450,000 distinct CDR3 sequences, about 33% seen once, with around 15% in the top ten. J is TRBJ2-3 and V is TRBV7-6; possibly TRBD2 for D (5 bases). This receptor was identified in a human donor in good health (CMV status not recorded). Some clones in this sample may be carry-over from other donors' samples. Sequencing was performed on PBMCs. In nucleotides, the CDR3 is TGTGCCAGCAGCTTATTCCCCCTGGCTAGCTCTATGACAGATACGCAGTATTTT. Translation: CASSLFPLASSMTDTQYF.